One and the same sample provided the 9 T cell receptor beta chains below, sequenced in a study of T cell repertoires in ileal Crohn's disease. Some clones are missing from TCRdb's copy, which holds only in-frame ones; the method was immunoSEQ multiplex PCR. Of 4,000 to 6,000 clones listed, roughly 80% are singletons. The sequenced material came from ileal tissue. These receptors came from an adult with Crohn's disease.

The V call is TRBV7-9, the J call TRBJ1-1; possibly TRBD1 for D (5 bases). This CDR3 has 13 amino acids. Trimming left V 7 bases short and J 4 bases short, with 13 bases between. In germline, CDR1 is SEHNR, CDR2 FQNEAQ (reference sequence). This chain's CDR3 is CASTSQGSTEAFF. The CDR3 DNA follows: TGTGCCAGCACCTCGCAGGGTAGCACTGAAGCTTTCTTT. Full variable domain (missing parts from reference TRBV7-9 and TRBJ1-1): DTGVSQNPRHKITKRGQNVTFRCDPISEHNRLYWYRQTLGQGPEFLTYFQNEAQLEKSRLLSDRFSAERPKGSFSTLEIQRTEQGDSAMYLCASTSQGSTEAFFGQGTRLTVV.

The chain has TRBV4-3 and TRBJ1-2, with no clear D. Trimming took 4 bases from V and 4 from J, leaving 13 bases between them. The CDR3 contains 14 residues. CDR1 is LGHNA, CDR2 YSLEER, per germline. DNA for the CDR3: TGCGCCAGCAGCCCCGTCCCGGGGTTCTATGGCTACACCTTC. Protein: CASSPVPGFYGYTF.

In DNA form, the CDR3 reads TGTGCCATCAGTCGACAGCAAAACACTGAAGCTTTCTTT. It encodes CAISRQQNTEAFF. The chain joins TRBV10-3 to TRBJ1-1, with a tentative D call TRBD1 (5 bases). CDR3 size: 13 residues. Trimming cost V 5 bases and J 2 bases, with 9 bases left between them. Germline CDR1 ENHRY, CDR2 SYGVKD.

This clone was recorded only once. The rearrangement joins TRBV6-5 to TRBJ2-7; 10 bases line up with TRBD1. Germline-derived CDR1 and CDR2 are MNHEY and SVGAGI. The CDR3 loop spans 16 amino acids. V gave up 4 bases and J gave up 2 bases; unmatched junction bases: 8. The DNA of the CDR3 is TGTGCCAGCAGTTTCCACTCCGGGACAGGGGCCTACGAGCAGTACTTC. It specifies CASSFHSGTGAYEQYF.

J is TRBJ2-5 and V is TRBV7-2; D is perhaps TRBD2 (6 bases). The CDR3 length is 17 residues. The V and J ends lost 1 base and 3 bases respectively, with 18 bases between them. In germline, CDR1 is SGHTA, CDR2 FQGNSA. DNA of the CDR3: TGTGCCAGCAGCTTAGTGACGGCCCGGGACTCGGAAGAGACCCAGTACTTC. It encodes CASSLVTARDSEETQYF. The full variable domain, in which reference TRBV7-2 and TRBJ2-5 provide the parts outside the CDR3, is GAGVSQSPSNKVTEKGKDVELRCDPISGHTALYWYRQSLGQGLEFLIYFQGNSAPDKSGLPSDRFSAERTGGSVSTLTIQRTQQEDSAVYLCASSLVTARDSEETQYFGPGTRLLVL.

Points on this clone: A junction end diverges from the germline sequence, so it may reflect a read error. The chain carries TRBV7-7 and TRBJ2-2; D remains ambiguous. Looked up from germline, CDR1 is SSHAT and CDR2 is FNYEAQ (reference sequence). This CDR3 region has 13 residues. The CDR3 region is CASSSSASGELFF. The CDR3, as DNA: TGTGCTAGCAGCTCGAGTGCTTCCGGGGAGCTGTTTTTT.

This clone showed up just once. This chain uses TRBV7-2 with TRBJ2-2, with a tentative D call TRBD1 (6 bases). From germline, CDR1 is SGHTA and CDR2 FQGNSA. The CDR3 runs 15 residues. Trimming left V 6 bases short and J 6 bases short, with 17 bases between. CDR3 bases: TGTGCCAGCAGTTTTCGACAGGAGAGTGCCGGGGAGCTGTTTTTT. Protein product: CASSFRQESAGELFF. The full variable domain, its missing parts supplied by reference TRBV7-2 and TRBJ2-2, is GAGVSQSPSNKVTEKGKDVELRCDPISGHTALYWYRQSLGQGLEFLIYFQGNSAPDKSGLPSDRFSAERTGGSVSTLTIQRTQQEDSAVYLCASSFRQESAGELFFGEGSRLTVL.

The chain recombines TRBV10-3 with TRBJ2-7; 7 bases agree with TRBD2. Losses at the gene ends were 6 bases for V and 1 base for J; bases not matched to a gene: 9. CDR1 ENHRY and CDR2 SYGVKD come from the germline V gene. This CDR3 contains 15 residues. CDR3 nucleotide sequence: TGTGCCATCAGCCTTGAGGGCGGGGGATCCTACGAGCAGTACTTC. This encodes CAISLEGGGSYEQYF.

V and J are TRBV6-5 and TRBJ2-7, with TRBD1 as a possible D gene (6 bases). Per germline, CDR1 MNHEY and CDR2 SVGAGI. V lost 7 bases, J lost 2 bases, and 18 bases lay in between. This CDR3 spans 15 amino acids. This CDR3 is CASKLSGVATYEQYF. The CDR3 nucleotides are TGTGCCAGCAAACTCTCAGGGGTTGCAACCTACGAGCAGTACTTC.